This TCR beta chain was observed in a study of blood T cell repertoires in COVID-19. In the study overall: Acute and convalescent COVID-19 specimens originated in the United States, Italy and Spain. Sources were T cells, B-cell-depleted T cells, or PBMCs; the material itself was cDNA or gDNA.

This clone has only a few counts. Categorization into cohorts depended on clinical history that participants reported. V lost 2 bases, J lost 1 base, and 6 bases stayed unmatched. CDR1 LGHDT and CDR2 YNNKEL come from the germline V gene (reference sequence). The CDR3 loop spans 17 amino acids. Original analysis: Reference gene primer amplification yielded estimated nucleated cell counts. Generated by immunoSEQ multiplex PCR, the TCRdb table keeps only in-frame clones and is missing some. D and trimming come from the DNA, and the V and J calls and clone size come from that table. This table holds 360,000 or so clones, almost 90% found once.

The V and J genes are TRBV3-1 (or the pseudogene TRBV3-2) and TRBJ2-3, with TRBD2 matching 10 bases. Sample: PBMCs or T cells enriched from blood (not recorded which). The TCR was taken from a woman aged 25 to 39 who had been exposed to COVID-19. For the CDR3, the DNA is TGTGCCAGCAGCCAATGGGGAGCGGGAGGGGGCACAGATACGCAGTATTTT. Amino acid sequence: CASSQWGAGGGTDTQYF.